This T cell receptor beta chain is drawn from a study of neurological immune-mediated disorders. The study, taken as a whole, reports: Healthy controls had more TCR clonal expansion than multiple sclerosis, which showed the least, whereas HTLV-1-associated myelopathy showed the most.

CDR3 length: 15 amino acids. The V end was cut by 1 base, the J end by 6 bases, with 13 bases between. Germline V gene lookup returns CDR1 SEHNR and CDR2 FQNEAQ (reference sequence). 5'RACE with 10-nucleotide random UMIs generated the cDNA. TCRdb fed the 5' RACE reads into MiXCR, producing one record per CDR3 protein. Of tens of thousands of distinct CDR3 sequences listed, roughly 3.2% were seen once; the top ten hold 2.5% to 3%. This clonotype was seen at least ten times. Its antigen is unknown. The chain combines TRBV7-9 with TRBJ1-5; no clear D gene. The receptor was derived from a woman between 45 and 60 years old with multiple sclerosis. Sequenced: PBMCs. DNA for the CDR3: TGTGCCAGCAGCTTAGGGTCAGCGACGGGTCAGCCCCAGCATTTT. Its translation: CASSLGSATGQPQHF.